This T cell receptor (beta chain) was documented in a study of T cells in Graves' hyperthyroidism and ophthalmopathy. V was clipped by 2 bases and J by 4 bases; unmatched bases: 5. CDR3 size: 15 residues. Germline assignment: CDR1 MNHEY and CDR2 SVGAGI. TCR beta CDR3 regions were amplified from RNA. A first-round RT-PCR of the TCR CDR3 used the HTBI primer set. TCRdb re-called the multiplex PCR reads with MiXCR, one entry per CDR3 protein. The sample shows some 740,000 distinct CDR3 sequences, less than 15% of them seen only once. This clonotype was seen many times. Patients aged 18 to 65 with hyperthyroidism were newly diagnosed, with duration under 2 months. Those patients with uncontrolled infection, other autoimmune disease, pregnancy or lactation were excluded. Diagnoses were made from clinical symptoms, serum measures (thyroxine and TRAb), thyroid ultrasound and orbital computed tomography.

The chain carries TRBV6-5 and TRBJ1-1; TRBD1 matches 9 bases. This sequence originates from a woman aged 18-30 years with Graves' hyperthyroidism. The material sequenced was blood. CDR3 sequence (DNA): TGTGCCAGCAGTTACCAACAGGGGGCTGGCACTGAAGCTTTCTTT. The encoded protein is CASSYQQGAGTEAFF.